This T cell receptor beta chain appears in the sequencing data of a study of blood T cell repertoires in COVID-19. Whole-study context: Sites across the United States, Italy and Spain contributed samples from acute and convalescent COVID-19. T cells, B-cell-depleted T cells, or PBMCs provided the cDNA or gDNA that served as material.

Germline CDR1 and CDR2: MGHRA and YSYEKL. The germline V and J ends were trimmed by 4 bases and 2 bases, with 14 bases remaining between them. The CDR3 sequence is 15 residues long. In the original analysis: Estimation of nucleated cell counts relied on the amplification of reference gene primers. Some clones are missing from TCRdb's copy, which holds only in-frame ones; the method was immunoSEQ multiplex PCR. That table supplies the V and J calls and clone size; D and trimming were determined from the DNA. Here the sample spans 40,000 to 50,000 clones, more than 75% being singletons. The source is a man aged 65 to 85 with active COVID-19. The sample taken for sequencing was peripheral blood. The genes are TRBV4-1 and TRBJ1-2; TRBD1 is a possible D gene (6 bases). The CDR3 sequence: CASSLTGGANYGYTF. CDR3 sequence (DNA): TGCGCCAGCAGCCTAACGGGGGGGGCGAACTATGGCTACACCTTC.